This TCR beta chain is drawn from a study of T cell responses to AZD1222 COVID-19 vaccine. A note on this clone: Its antigen is currently unknown.

Broader study findings: With two AZD1222 doses given, Spike-specific TCR breadth and depth both rose. Nearly half of unique spike-specific TCRs reportedly avoided B.1.351 and B.1.1.7 mutated regions.

Germline values: CDR1 SGDLS, CDR2 YYNGEE. The CDR3 extends over 14 amino acids. Trimming stripped 4 bases from V and 2 bases from J, with 12 bases between. Profiled with immunoSEQ multiplex PCR; TCRdb holds only in-frame clones, not every one. Among roughly 270,000 clones listed, about 94% were seen once. The sequences come from peripheral blood, collected 28 days after the second AZD1222 dose. The chain combines TRBV9 with TRBJ1-2; tentatively, D is TRBD1 (6 bases). This sequence originates from an adult who received the AZD1222 COVID-19 vaccine. CDR3 sequence: CASSPRRGNYGYTF. CDR3 sequence (DNA): TGTGCCAGCAGCCCCCGTAGGGGGAACTATGGCTACACCTTC.